This entry lists 26 T cell receptor beta chains sequenced from one sample in a study of cytomegalovirus exposure and HLA in healthy donors. Researchers ran the PCR with 60 Vbeta and 13 Jbeta primers. Profiled with immunoSEQ multiplex PCR; TCRdb holds only in-frame clones, not every one. The table lists over 70,000 clones, roughly 81% of them singletons. Sequencing was carried out using PBMCs. These receptors were obtained from a human donor in good health.

The chain recombines TRBV16 with TRBJ2-1; 9 nucleotides align to TRBD2. This CDR3 region has 17 residues. CDR1 KGHSY and CDR2 FQNENV come from the germline V gene. Germline trimming cut 2 bases from V and 2 bases from J; bases unmatched to any gene: 7. CDR3 bases: TGTGCCAGCAGCCAAAATGTAGCGGGAGTCCCCTACAATGAGCAGTTCTTC. This sequence encodes CASSQNVAGVPYNEQFF. Full variable domain (missing parts from reference TRBV16 and TRBJ2-1): GEEVAQTPKHLVRGEGQKAKLYCAPIKGHSYVFWYQQVLKNEFKFLISFQNENVFDETGMPKERFSAKCLPNSPCSLEIQATKLEDSAVYFCASSQNVAGVPYNEQFFGPGTRLTVL.

V and J are TRBV7-9 and TRBJ1-5; no clear D gene. This CDR3 spans 14 amino acids. V was shortened by 6 bases and J by 1 base, with 10 bases between the two germline ends. Germline V gene sequence: CDR1 SEHNR, CDR2 FQNEAQ (reference sequence). The CDR3 DNA follows: TGTGCCAGCAGATCCGACGGGAGCAATCAGCCCCAGCATTTT. Residues: CASRSDGSNQPQHF.

The chain recombines TRBV6-6 with TRBJ2-7; 10 bases map to TRBD2. Germline V gene lookup returns CDR1 MNHNY and CDR2 SVGAGI (reference sequence). This CDR3 is built from 16 residues. J lost 6 bases, V lost 5 bases, and 13 bases had no gene match. This chain's CDR3 is CASSRWPGTSATEQYF. The CDR3 nucleotides read TGTGCCAGCAGTCGATGGCCCGGGACTAGCGCGACCGAGCAGTACTTC.

This sequence joins TRBV11-3 and TRBJ2-1; D is possibly TRBD2 (7 bases). V was clipped by 5 bases and J by 4 bases, with 18 bases between them. The CDR3 spans 16 residues. In germline, CDR1 is SGHNT, CDR2 YENEEA. CDR3 nucleotides: TGTGCCAGCAGCCCCCGGGCGGGGGCAGCGTACAATGAGCAGTTCTTC. Translated: CASSPRAGAAYNEQFF.

This clone was seen a few times. CDR3: CASSEEGTGVQQYF. In DNA form, the CDR3 reads TGTGCCAGCAGTGAAGAAGGGACAGGGGTACAGCAGTACTTC. The gene calls are TRBV6-1 and TRBJ2-7; 10 nucleotides agree with TRBD1. This CDR3 region has 14 residues. The germline V gene encodes CDR1 MNHNS and CDR2 SASEGT. J was trimmed by 8 bases and V by 1 base; bases with no gene match: 5.

Judged by abundance, this clone is medium-sized (0.01 to 0.1%). The identical CDR3 is also encoded by other nucleotide sequences in the sample. The rearrangement links TRBV7-6 to TRBJ2-2, with 7 bases that match TRBD1. The V gene end was trimmed by 5 bases and the J gene end by 3 bases; junction bases not matched to a gene: 6. The germline V gene encodes CDR1 SGHVS and CDR2 FNYEAQ. The CDR3 loop spans 15 amino acids. This CDR3 is CASSLRDRDTGELFF. CDR3 coding DNA: TGTGCCAGCAGCCTCCGGGACAGAGACACCGGGGAGCTGTTTTTT.

The V and J genes are TRBV7-9 and TRBJ2-2; 7 bases match TRBD2. CDR1 SEHNR and CDR2 FQNEAQ come from the germline V gene (reference sequence). The CDR3 is made up of 16 amino acids. The junction had 7 bases not matched to a gene; V was cut back by 2 bases and J by 4 bases. CDR3 protein: CASSLREGSVTGELFF. Written as DNA, the CDR3 is TGTGCCAGCAGCTTAAGGGAGGGATCGGTCACCGGGGAGCTGTTTTTT.

The chain combines TRBV10-3 with TRBJ1-2; 7 bases map to TRBD1. The length of the CDR3 is 17 residues. The ends lost 3 bases at V and 4 bases at J; junction bases unmatched: 14. Germline V lookup: CDR1 ENHRY, CDR2 SYGVKD. DNA of the CDR3: TGTGCCATCAGTGACTCTCGCATGGCAGGGACAGTCTATGGCTACACCTTC. This gives the protein CAISDSRMAGTVYGYTF.

V gene TRBV7-2 combines with J gene TRBJ2-3, with D perhaps TRBD2 (5 bases). This CDR3 comprises 15 residues. V lost 2 bases, J lost 6 bases, and 15 bases lay in between. Germline V lookup: CDR1 SGHTA, CDR2 FQGNSA. CDR3 nucleotide sequence: TGTGCCAGCAGCTTAACGCCAGCCTGGAGGGATACGCAGTATTTT. Its protein product is CASSLTPAWRDTQYF. Drawing the rest from reference TRBV7-2 and TRBJ2-3, the complete variable domain is GAGVSQSPSNKVTEKGKDVELRCDPISGHTALYWYRQSLGQGLEFLIYFQGNSAPDKSGLPSDRFSAERTGGSVSTLTIQRTQQEDSAVYLCASSLTPAWRDTQYFGPGTRLTVL.

V gene TRBV18 combines with J gene TRBJ1-1, with D perhaps matching TRBD1 (5 bases). V lost 6 bases and J 7 bases, leaving 21 bases between the germline ends. Germline CDR1 is KGHSH and CDR2 is LQKENI. The length of the CDR3 is 15 residues. Written as DNA, the CDR3 is TGTGCCAGCTCTCAAATCGGGACTTTCGCGGATGAAGCTTTCTTT. Translated, it gives CASSQIGTFADEAFF.

The chain is built from TRBV14 and TRBJ2-7; 13 bases map to TRBD2. The CDR3 runs 16 residues. In germline, CDR1 is SGHDN, CDR2 FVKESK. V shed 4 bases, J shed 0 bases, and the junction held 3 bases outside the gene matches. CDR3 sequence: CASSRGLAGISYEQYF. The CDR3, as DNA: TGTGCCAGCAGCCGGGGACTAGCGGGAATCTCCTACGAGCAGTACTTC.

V usage is TRBV6-1 and J usage is TRBJ2-1; D possibly corresponds to TRBD2 (5 bases). Trimming took off 6 bases at V and 5 bases at J, with 11 bases between the two ends. Germline V gene data show CDR1 as MNHNS and CDR2 as SASEGT. This CDR3 has 13 residues. The CDR3 nucleotides are TGTGCCAGCAGCCTTGGACTTAACAATGAGCAGTTCTTC. Amino acids: CASSLGLNNEQFF.

In this sample, this clone turned up once. The rearrangement links TRBV19 to TRBJ2-1; 8 bases align to TRBD2. Germline lookup yields CDR1 LNHDA and CDR2 SQIVND (reference sequence). CDR3 size: 12 residues. Trimming cost V 7 bases and J 8 bases; bases outside gene matches: 4. The CDR3 DNA reads TGTGCCAGTAACACGCGGGGGGATGAGCAGTTCTTC. Amino acid sequence: CASNTRGDEQFF.

The rearrangement uses TRBV30 and TRBJ2-1, with D hard to call. Looked up from germline, CDR1 is GTSNPN and CDR2 is SVGIG (reference sequence). Trimming shortened V by 1 base and J by 2 bases, and 6 bases separated the two germline ends. The length of the CDR3 is 13 residues. This CDR3 is CAWSGAAYNEQFF. CDR3 sequence (DNA): TGTGCCTGGAGTGGTGCAGCCTACAATGAGCAGTTCTTC. The full variable domain, completed using reference TRBV30 and TRBJ2-1, is SQTIHQWPATLVQPVGSPLSLECTVEGTSNPNLYWYRQAAGRGLQLLFYSVGIGQISSEVPQNLSASRPQDRQFILSSKKLLLSDSGFYLCAWSGAAYNEQFFGPGTRLTVL.

The gene calls are TRBV7-9 and TRBJ1-1; D possibly corresponds to TRBD1 (6 bases). CDR1 and CDR2 (germline): SEHNR, FQNEAQ (reference sequence). The CDR3 length is 12 residues. The ends were cut back, 7 bases at V and 11 bases at J, with 17 bases in the middle. DNA of the CDR3: TGTGCCAGCAACCGACAGGAAAAAGAGGCTTTCTTT. Its translation: CASNRQEKEAFF.

The rearrangement links TRBV11-3 to TRBJ2-1, with TRBD2 as a possible D gene (6 bases). The ends were cut back, 4 bases at V and 6 bases at J, with 13 bases in the middle. The CDR3 has 14 residues. CDR1 and CDR2 from the germline V gene are SGHNT and YENEEA. In DNA, the CDR3 is TGTGCCAGCAGCTCCACAGGAGGGCGCAATGAGCAGTTCTTC. As protein: CASSSTGGRNEQFF.

The chain employs TRBV11-2 and TRBJ2-1; 9 bases line up with TRBD2. Trimming at V came to 2 bases and at J to 4 bases, leaving 3 bases not matched to a gene. This CDR3 has 15 amino acids. Germline V gives CDR1 SGHAT, CDR2 FQNNGV. The CDR3 DNA reads TGTGCCAGCAGCTTATCTAGCGGGATATACAATGAGCAGTTCTTC. Amino acids: CASSLSSGIYNEQFF. Complete variable domain (other parts from reference TRBV11-2 and TRBJ2-1): EAGVAQSPRYKIIEKRQSVAFWCNPISGHATLYWYQQILGQGPKLLIQFQNNGVVDDSQLPKDRFSAERLKGVDSTLKIQPAKLEDSAVYLCASSLSSGIYNEQFFGPGTRLTVL.

This clone appeared once. The rearrangement joins TRBV6-5 to TRBJ2-7; 7 nucleotides line up with TRBD2. Per germline, CDR1 MNHEY and CDR2 SVGAGI. This CDR3 is built from 14 residues. The trim removed 5 bases at V and 7 bases at J, leaving 11 bases unmatched. The CDR3 loop reads CASSTPGLLREQYF. CDR3 coding DNA: TGTGCCAGCAGTACCCCGGGACTATTACGAGAGCAGTACTTC.

This chain connects TRBV7-2 to TRBJ1-1; D may be TRBD1 (5 bases). This CDR3 has 14 amino acids. CDR1 SGHTA and CDR2 FQGNSA come from the germline V gene. Trimming pared 3 bases from V and 1 base from J, leaving 9 bases between. CDR3 DNA: TGTGCCAGCAGCTTCCGACAGAGGAACACTGAAGCTTTCTTT. Translation gives CASSFRQRNTEAFF.

This sequence joins TRBV28 and TRBJ2-7; 7 bases agree with TRBD1. The ends lost 3 bases at V and 2 bases at J; junction bases unmatched: 4. Germline CDR1 and CDR2: MDHEN and SYDVKM. The CDR3 is 14 residues long. CDR3 DNA: TGTGCCAGCAGTTTGTACAGGGGTGCCTACGAGCAGTACTTC. This codes for CASSLYRGAYEQYF.

This clone was detected once. The chain employs TRBV9 and TRBJ2-3; TRBD1 matches at 9 bases. With 3 bases clipped from V and 3 bases from J, the junction kept 5 bases outside the gene matches. The germline gives CDR1 SGDLS, CDR2 YYNGEE. The length of the CDR3 is 15 residues. CDR3 amino acids: CASSAHDRGTDTQYF. The CDR3, as DNA: TGTGCCAGCAGCGCGCATGACAGGGGGACAGATACGCAGTATTTT. The full variable domain, completed using reference TRBV9 and TRBJ2-3, is DSGVTQTPKHLITATGQRVTLRCSPRSGDLSVYWYQQSLDQGLQFLIQYYNGEERAKGNILERFSAQQFPDLHSELNLSSLELGDSALYFCASSAHDRGTDTQYFGPGTRLTVL.

The rearrangement joins TRBV5-1 to TRBJ2-5; 8 positions agree with TRBD2. V shed 4 bases and J 2 bases; nucleotides not matched to a gene: 4. The length of the CDR3 is 14 residues. CDR1 is SGHRS and CDR2 is YFSETQ in the germline V gene. As DNA, the CDR3 is TGCGCCAGCAGCCGCGGGGGGATACAAGAGACCCAGTACTTC. It codes for CASSRGGIQETQYF.

In its sample, this clone was seen a few times. The rearrangement joins TRBV4-2 to TRBJ2-5; D possibly corresponds to TRBD2 (6 bases). The V end was cut by 4 bases, the J end by 0 bases, with 15 bases between. The CDR3 has 16 residues. Germline values: CDR1 LGHNA, CDR2 YNFKEQ. The CDR3 is CASSRALALNQETQYF. The CDR3 coding sequence is TGTGCCAGCAGCCGCGCCCTAGCGCTGAACCAAGAGACCCAGTACTTC.

This chain joins TRBV11-3 and TRBJ2-3; D remains ambiguous. Germline loops: CDR1 SGHNT, CDR2 YENEEA. There are 13 residues in the CDR3. V was clipped by 6 bases and J by 9 bases, with 16 bases between them. CDR3 DNA: TGTGCCAGCAGTTCCGACGGGTATTTCACGCAGTATTTT. Its protein product is CASSSDGYFTQYF.

The J gene is TRBJ2-7, the V gene TRBV6-6, with a possible D match to TRBD1 (6 bases). V dropped 4 bases and J dropped 3 bases, with 16 bases sitting between them. Germline-derived CDR1 and CDR2 are MNHNY and SVGAGI (reference sequence). The CDR3 has 15 amino acids. The CDR3 loop is CASSFTDRSFYEQYF. CDR3 coding DNA: TGTGCCAGCAGTTTTACGGACAGATCTTTCTACGAGCAGTACTTC.

The rearrangement joins TRBV5-5 to TRBJ1-2, with D possibly being TRBD1 (5 bases). The V and J ends lost 4 bases and 8 bases respectively, with 18 bases between them. Germline lookup yields CDR1 SGHKS and CDR2 YYEKEE (reference sequence). There are 14 residues in the CDR3. For the CDR3, the DNA is TGTGCCAGCAGCCCATATCTCAGGGAAGAGGGCTACACCTTC. This sequence encodes CASSPYLREEGYTF.